What follows describes a single TCR beta chain. The antigen is unknown. CD4+ T cells that had been cultured provided DNA sequenced with the Oncomine TCR Beta short-read assay. TCRdb recomputed calls from the PCR reads with MiXCR, one row per CDR3 protein. The table includes about 5,500 distinct CDR3 sequences, about two thirds detected once. The CDR3 covers 12 residues. V was trimmed by 1 base and J by 6 bases, leaving 5 bases between them. Germline CDR1 is SGHTA and CDR2 is FQGNSA. These data originate in a study of vaccination and CD4 T cells after COVID-19. At the level of the study: Recovered-phase convalescent patients showed SARS-CoV-2 positivity by nasal swab PCR; 9 or 10 were mild, one severe.

Noted treatment: roughly ten-day PBMC culture with coronavirus spike peptide pools or control peptides (ViraFEST assay). This sequence joins TRBV7-2 and TRBJ2-3; D unclear. The clonotype was recovered from a human donor who had recovered from COVID-19. Sequenced input: CD4+ T cells from blood, cultured in vitro. CDR3 nucleotides: TGTGCCAGCAGCTTAGATACCGATACGCAGTATTTT. It is translated as CASSLDTDTQYF.